This T cell receptor beta chain was captured in a study of blood T cell repertoires in COVID-19. Overall study context: Samples representing acute and convalescent COVID-19 were sourced from the United States, Italy and Spain. Sources were T cells, B-cell-depleted T cells, or PBMCs; the material itself was cDNA or gDNA.

The CDR3 has 19 residues. V gave up 5 bases and J gave up 1 base; unmatched junction bases: 11. From germline, CDR1 is LNHDA and CDR2 SQIVND (reference sequence). The data were produced by immunoSEQ multiplex PCR, yet TCRdb's version contains in-frame clones alone and is incomplete. The data contain some 66,000 clones, roughly 80% of them seen just once; the ten biggest clones take up 5% to 7.5%. This clonotype was obtained from a man aged 55 to 70 with acute or convalescent COVID-19. The sequencing sample was made of peripheral blood. This chain connects TRBV19 to TRBJ2-3; 14 positions match TRBD2. The CDR3: CASSGPGLAGEVGTDTQYF. For the CDR3, the DNA is TGTGCCAGTAGTGGACCGGGACTAGCGGGGGAAGTCGGCACAGATACGCAGTATTTT.